This TCR beta chain appears in the sequencing data of a study of blood T cell repertoires in COVID-19 (dated by TCRdb to 2020 to 2022). Turning to the overall study: Recovered participants in ImmuneRACE Cohort 3 were defined by two consecutive negative NP/OP PCR tests, clearance by a healthcare professional, or resolution of symptoms. The samples were drawn from two sources: the first 160 participants of the ongoing ImmuneRACE study, and over 950 subjects contributed by 6 global collaborators. Nearly every sample came with metadata listing a de-identified subject ID, COVID-19 status, age in years and sex. HLA class I and class II types, where available, came from metadata supplied by the sample provider rather than from assay-based typing. The material from the prospective study consisted of cDNA or gDNA derived from T cells, B-cell-depleted T cells, or PBMCs. The dataset comprised deeply sampled blood TCRbeta repertoires from subjects exposed to, actively infected with, or recovered from COVID-19. Samples from collaborators originated in the United States, Italy and Spain and spanned both the acute and convalescent phases of COVID-19. A freely available public database, intended as a resource for researchers studying the immune response to SARS-CoV-2, is where the repertoires were released.

About this clone: Its antigen is currently not known. Qualities for individual bases were not recorded, and no much larger clone is one base off.

Enrolling through a virtual design, the prospective study's participants ranged in age from about 18 to 89 years and lived across roughly 24 United States geographic areas. Cohort assignment in the prospective study relied on participant-reported clinical history from a screening survey and a study questionnaire. In the prospective study, whole blood, serum and a nasopharyngeal or oropharyngeal swab were collected from each participant by mobile phlebotomists. Additional blood draws and questionnaires over an approximately two-month period could optionally be provided by prospective study participants. Before DNA extraction, prospective study blood samples were shipped either frozen or at room temperature. V is cut by 3 bases and J by 5 bases, and the space between the germline ends is 10 bases. CDR1 and CDR2, per the germline V gene, are MGHDK and SYGVNS. Including cysteine and phenylalanine, the CDR3 has 13 amino acids. Only the CDR3 part of the read is kept: 39 bases, read in frame from the first base.

TCRbeta CDR3 regions were amplified from genomic DNA using the immunoSEQ Assay, a bias-controlled multiplex PCR. In the authors' own workflow: Within the assay, amplification of reference gene primers was used to estimate how many nucleated cells each sample contained. To quantify the absolute abundance of each unique TCRbeta CDR3 rearrangement, sequence reads were collapsed and filtered. Productive Simpson clonality was computed per sample as the square root of Simpson's diversity index over productive rearrangements. The immuneACCESS repertoire file appears here via TCRdb, limited to in-frame rearrangements. These files lack a portion of the clones; in checked studies, under half of the deficit traces to unresolved V genes, and the cause of the others is not known. The V and J calls and clone size were taken over from that table, and D and trimming were inferred from the DNA. The sample includes approximately 190,000 clones, with about 85% observed a single time. The ten most abundant clones make up around 23% of the sample.

Study-wide findings and limitations: Clinical and demographic metadata were provided uncurated, with the amount varying by source and participant.

Sequencing was carried out using PBMCs or T cells enriched from blood (not recorded which). The rearranged chain carries TRBV25-1 and TRBJ2-5; no D gene call is confident. The sequence came from a woman aged 40 to 49 in a cohort exposed to, infected with or recovered from COVID-19 (not recorded which). The DNA sequence is TGTGCCAGCAGTGATGCCCCCCGGGAGACCCAGTACTTC. Translated, this is CASSDAPRETQYF.